Following are 2 T cell receptor beta chains from one sample sequenced in a study of blood T cell repertoires in COVID-19. Libraries were prepared by immunoSEQ multiplex PCR; TCRdb keeps only in-frame clonotypes and omits some of them. The table has almost 80,000 clones, around nine tenths seen once; the top ten hold 0.7% to 0.9%. Sequencing input: peripheral blood. These TCRs come from an elderly woman with acute or convalescent COVID-19.

The V and J genes are TRBV9 and TRBJ1-2; D is undetermined. V shed 4 bases and J shed 2 bases, with 15 bases lying between them. The CDR3 is made up of 15 amino acids. Germline V CDR1 and CDR2: SGDLS, YYNGEE. CDR3 region: CASSLGPNQNYGYTF. CDR3 bases: TGTGCCAGCAGCCTCGGTCCGAACCAAAACTATGGCTACACCTTC. The variable domain in full, with the rest retrieved from reference TRBV9 and TRBJ1-2, is DSGVTQTPKHLITATGQRVTLRCSPRSGDLSVYWYQQSLDQGLQFLIQYYNGEERAKGNILERFSAQQFPDLHSELNLSSLELGDSALYFCASSLGPNQNYGYTFGSGTRLTVV.

The rearrangement links TRBV4-1 to TRBJ1-5; the D is unclear. The CDR3 contains 15 residues. Germline CDR1 reads MGHRA; CDR2 reads YSYEKL. V gave up 0 bases and J gave up 9 bases, with 15 bases separating them. The CDR3: CASSQDIRARGPQHF. The CDR3 region has the DNA TGCGCCAGCAGCCAAGATATAAGGGCCCGGGGGCCCCAGCATTTT.